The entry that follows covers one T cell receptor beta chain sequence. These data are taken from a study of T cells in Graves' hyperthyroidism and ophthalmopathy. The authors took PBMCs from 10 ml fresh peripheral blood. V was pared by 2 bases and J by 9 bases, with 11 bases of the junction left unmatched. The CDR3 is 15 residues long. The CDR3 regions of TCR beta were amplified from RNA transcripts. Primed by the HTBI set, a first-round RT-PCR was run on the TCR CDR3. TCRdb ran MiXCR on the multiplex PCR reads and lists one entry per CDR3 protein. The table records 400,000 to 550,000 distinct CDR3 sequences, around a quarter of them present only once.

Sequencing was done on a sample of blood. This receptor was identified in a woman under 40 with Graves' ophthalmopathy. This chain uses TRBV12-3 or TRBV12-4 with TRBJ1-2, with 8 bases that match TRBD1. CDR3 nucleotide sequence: TGTGCCAGCAGTTTAATGCTCCGGGACAGGCTAAGCTACACCTTC. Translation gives CASSLMLRDRLSYTF.